The 32 T cell receptor beta chains below were found in one sample sequenced in a study of blood T cells in healthy people across ages. Alongside a J-beta primer mix, a sample-barcoded 5' primer served in a second PCR lasting roughly 7 to 11 cycles. TCRdb ran MiXCR on the 5' RACE reads and lists one entry per CDR3 protein. The sample consists of 1.5 million to 2 million distinct CDR3 sequences, about 30% of them appearing once. Sequencing was carried out using blood. The receptor source for this set is a woman younger than 45 in good health.

V gene TRBV30 combines with J gene TRBJ1-5; D possibly corresponds to TRBD1 (6 bases). Germline loops: CDR1 GTSNPN, CDR2 SVGIG (reference sequence). The CDR3 runs to 17 residues. V was shortened by 1 base and J by 0 bases, with 16 bases between the two germline ends. The CDR3 DNA reads TGTGCCTGGAGTGGAGCCAGGGGAGAATATAGCAATCAGCCCCAGCATTTT. Translating it yields CAWSGARGEYSNQPQHF. The variable domain in full, with the rest retrieved from reference TRBV30 and TRBJ1-5, is SQTIHQWPATLVQPVGSPLSLECTVEGTSNPNLYWYRQAAGRGLQLLFYSVGIGQISSEVPQNLSASRPQDRQFILSSKKLLLSDSGFYLCAWSGARGEYSNQPQHFGDGTRLSIL.

Remarks on this clonotype: The CDR3 ends on some other residue instead of the conserved phenylalanine or tryptophan, so this is likely a read error. Because the CDR3's place on the DNA is in doubt, the DNA is left out and the CDR3 is given as listed by TCRdb. This chain connects TRBV5-1 to TRBJ2-6. CDR1 SGHRS and CDR2 YFSETQ come from the germline V gene. From its first to its last residue, the CDR3 has 11 amino acids. This CDR3 is CASKNAYEQHI.

The V and J genes are TRBV9 and TRBJ1-3; D remains unclear. Germline CDR1 reads SGDLS; CDR2 reads YYNGEE. V lost 0 bases, J lost 7 bases, and 11 bases lay in between. The CDR3 runs to 14 residues. The CDR3 coding sequence is TGTGCCAGCAGCGTAGAGGAGAGCGGGAACACCATATATTTT. This encodes CASSVEESGNTIYF. The full variable domain, in which reference TRBV9 and TRBJ1-3 provide the parts outside the CDR3, is DSGVTQTPKHLITATGQRVTLRCSPRSGDLSVYWYQQSLDQGLQFLIQYYNGEERAKGNILERFSAQQFPDLHSELNLSSLELGDSALYFCASSVEESGNTIYFGEGSWLTVV.

The chain uses TRBV7-9 and TRBJ1-2; weak D call: TRBD1 (5 bases). The germline V gene encodes CDR1 SEHNR and CDR2 FQNEAQ (reference sequence). This CDR3 is 17 amino acids long. V was clipped by 5 bases and J by 2 bases, with 21 bases between them. The CDR3 DNA sequence: TGTGCCAGCAGCCCGTCCGGGATCGGGGGAGGGAACTATGGCTACACCTTC. It specifies CASSPSGIGGGNYGYTF.

This clonotype has more than one count but fewer than ten. Since no conserved phenylalanine or tryptophan closes the CDR3, a read error is the likely cause. This chain joins TRBV4-3 and TRBJ2-5, with 8 bases matching TRBD1. The last part of the DNA fits TRBJ2-7 better; the J call may be wrong. CDR3 length: 15 residues. The germline V gene encodes CDR1 LGHNA and CDR2 YSLEER. The CDR3 DNA reads TGCGCCAGCAGCCAAGAAGGTCAGGGGGCCCTCGAGCAGTACTTA. Its translation: CASSQEGQGALEQYL.

This clonotype was observed a handful of times. CDR3 sequence: CSVDAGGLGYGYTF. The CDR3 DNA follows: TGCAGCGTTGATGCAGGGGGCTTGGGGTATGGCTACACCTTC. J is TRBJ1-2 and V is TRBV29-1; 8 nucleotides align to TRBD1. This CDR3 spans 14 amino acids. Trimming removed 3 bases from V and 5 bases from J; junction bases left unmatched: 8. Germline CDR1 is SQVTM and CDR2 is ANQGSEA. The full variable domain, its missing parts supplied by reference TRBV29-1 and TRBJ1-2, is SAVISQKPSRDICQRGTSLTIQCQVDSQVTMMFWYRQQPGQSLTLIATANQGSEATYESGFVIDKFPISRPNLTFSTLTVSNMSPEDSSIYLCSVDAGGLGYGYTFGSGTRLTVV.

A word on this clonotype: At one end the junction does not follow the germline gene, possibly because of a read error. The chain recombines TRBV28 with TRBJ1-2, with D maybe TRBD1 (5 bases). The CDR3 totals 16 residues. Germline V gives CDR1 MDHEN, CDR2 SYDVKM. The CDR3, as DNA: TGTACCAGCAGTTCGTCCGGGGCCCTCTGGAGTGTTGGCTACACCTTC. It yields the protein CTSSSSGALWSVGYTF.

For this clonotype: A much larger clone lies one base from this, so it may be a read error. This rearrangement joins TRBV5-1 to TRBJ2-1; 12 nucleotides line up with TRBD2. This CDR3 has 18 amino acids. Germline CDR1 and CDR2: SGHRS and YFSETQ. With 3 bases clipped from V and 2 bases from J, the junction kept 9 bases outside the gene matches. CDR3 sequence: CASSSFASGGAAYNEQFF. The DNA for the CDR3 is TGCGCCAGCAGCTCCTTCGCTAGCGGGGGGGCCGCCTACAATGAGCAGTTCTTC.

This clonotype was seen many times. CDR3 loop: CASSYPGDNEQFF. The DNA for the CDR3 is TGTGCCAGCAGCTATCCCGGTGACAATGAGCAGTTCTTC. The rearrangement links TRBV5-6 to TRBJ2-1; D is unclear. V was trimmed by 3 bases and J by 5 bases, leaving 9 bases between them. Per the germline V gene, CDR1 is SGHDT and CDR2 is YYEEEE. The CDR3 length is 13 residues. Using reference TRBV5-6 and TRBJ2-1 for the parts outside the CDR3, the full variable domain is DAGVTQSPTHLIKTRGQQVTLRCSPKSGHDTVSWYQQALGQGPQFIFQYYEEEERQRGNFPDRFSGHQFPNYSSELNVNALLLGDSALYLCASSYPGDNEQFFGPGTRLTVL.

The rearrangement links TRBV7-3 to TRBJ2-3; 9 bases agree with TRBD2. The germline gives CDR1 SGHTA, CDR2 FQGTGA. With V trimmed by 5 bases and J by 2 bases, 14 bases remained unmatched. This CDR3 has 18 residues. CDR3 in DNA: TGTGCCAGCAGCCCCAATCCACCACTAGCGGGCTACACAGATACGCAGTATTTT. Encoded protein: CASSPNPPLAGYTDTQYF.

This clonotype was observed a handful of times. The V and J genes are TRBV5-4 and TRBJ1-2; TRBD1 agrees at 8 bases. This CDR3 contains 15 residues. Germline V gene lookup returns CDR1 SGHNT and CDR2 YYREEE (reference sequence). The J segment lost 6 bases and the V segment lost 1 base, leaving 8 bases of the junction unmatched. The CDR3 sequence is CASSLNRGTGHGYTF. CDR3 coding DNA: TGTGCCAGCAGCTTGAACAGGGGGACTGGGCATGGCTACACCTTC. Together with reference TRBV5-4 and TRBJ1-2, the CDR3 gives the full variable domain: ETGVTQSPTHLIKTRGQQVTLRCSSQSGHNTVSWYQQALGQGPQFIFQYYREEENGRGNFPPRFSGLQFPNYSSELNVNALELDDSALYLCASSLNRGTGHGYTFGSGTRLTVV.

The chain is built from TRBV9 and TRBJ1-1, with TRBD1 matching 7 bases. V was clipped by 4 bases and J by 4 bases; unmatched bases: 13. In germline, CDR1 is SGDLS, CDR2 YYNGEE. This CDR3 region has 16 residues. The CDR3 DNA reads TGTGCCAGCAGCCCGACGACAGGGATGACGTTCACTGAAGCTTTCTTT. This gives the protein CASSPTTGMTFTEAFF.

This clonotype was counted at least ten times. The rearrangement links TRBV20-1 to TRBJ2-1; 9 nucleotides align to TRBD2. Germline trimming cut 1 base from V and 0 bases from J; bases unmatched to any gene: 4. Germline V gives CDR1 DFQATT, CDR2 SNEGSKA (reference sequence). The CDR3 is 16 residues long. The CDR3 sequence is CSARGLADFSYNEQFF. In nucleotides, the CDR3 is TGCAGTGCTAGAGGACTAGCGGACTTCTCCTACAATGAGCAGTTCTTC.

This sequence joins TRBV27 and TRBJ1-5; D not certain. Trimming took 7 bases from V and 12 from J, leaving 10 bases between them. CDR3 length equals 10 residues. The germline V gene has CDR1 MNHEY and CDR2 SMNVEV (reference sequence). The CDR3 is CASTRSDQHF. The CDR3 DNA reads TGTGCCAGCACCCGTTCGGACCAGCATTTT.

The chain carries TRBV20-1 and TRBJ2-6; D not certain. The CDR3 covers 13 residues. Germline lookup yields CDR1 DFQATT and CDR2 SNEGSKA (reference sequence). V was cut by 6 bases and J by 9 bases, with 15 bases left in between. Here the CDR3 reads CSARSPTLNVLTF. The CDR3 DNA follows: TGCAGTGCAAGATCCCCCACACTCAACGTCCTGACTTTC.

The J gene is TRBJ1-2, the V gene TRBV10-2, with D perhaps TRBD1 (6 bases). V was trimmed by 0 bases and J by 5 bases, leaving 16 bases between them. The CDR3 has 16 residues. Germline V gene sequence: CDR1 WSHSY, CDR2 SAAADI. CDR3 coding DNA: TGCGCCAGCAGTGAGTCGACGGGACACCTCCCTTATGGCTACACCTTC. Translation gives CASSESTGHLPYGYTF.

There are many counts of this clonotype. The V gene is TRBV20-1, the J gene TRBJ2-1, with 10 positions matching TRBD2. The CDR3 is made up of 13 amino acids. Germline V lookup: CDR1 DFQATT, CDR2 SNEGSKA (reference sequence). Trimming removed 6 bases from V and 3 bases from J; junction bases left unmatched: 2. DNA for the CDR3: TGCAGTGCGACTAGCGGGTTCTACAATGAGCAGTTCTTC. Translated, it gives CSATSGFYNEQFF.

This chain connects TRBV7-9 to TRBJ2-1; 7 positions agree with TRBD1. Germline assignment: CDR1 SEHNR and CDR2 FQNEAQ (reference sequence). The CDR3 is 15 residues long. V lost 2 bases to trimming and J lost 13 bases; unmatched junction nucleotides: 14. CDR3 sequence (DNA): TGTGCCAGCAGCTTACTTGGACAGGTTTCGGAGACCCAGTTCTTC. Protein: CASSLLGQVSETQFF. The full variable domain, in which reference TRBV7-9 and TRBJ2-1 provide the parts outside the CDR3, is DTGVSQNPRHKITKRGQNVTFRCDPISEHNRLYWYRQTLGQGPEFLTYFQNEAQLEKSRLLSDRFSAERPKGSFSTLEIQRTEQGDSAMYLCASSLLGQVSETQFFGPGTRLTVL.

This clonotype was seen more than once but under ten times. The J gene is TRBJ2-3, the V gene TRBV12-3 or TRBV12-4; 9 bases are a match to TRBD2. The V segment lost 7 bases and the J segment 6 bases; nucleotides outside the gene matches: 8. This CDR3 comprises 14 residues. The CDR3 reads CASKISGSVDTQYF. The DNA for the CDR3 is TGTGCCAGCAAGATTAGCGGGAGTGTCGATACGCAGTATTTT.

This clonotype appeared a few times. The CDR3: CASSPPVQAEQYF. The CDR3 nucleotides read TGTGCCAGCTCACCACCGGTCCAGGCCGAGCAGTACTTC. The V call is TRBV18, the J call TRBJ2-7; unclear D gene. This CDR3 contains 13 residues. The germline V gene has CDR1 KGHSH and CDR2 LQKENI. V lost 0 bases to trimming and J lost 6 bases, with 9 bases between them. The whole variable domain, filled in from reference TRBV18 and TRBJ2-7, reads NAGVMQNPRHLVRRRGQEARLRCSPMKGHSHVYWYRQLPEEGLKFMVYLQKENIIDESGMPKERFSAEFPKEGPSILRIQQVVRGDSAAYFCASSPPVQAEQYFGPGTRLTVT.

The table lists this clonotype with a few counts. This sequence joins TRBV18 and TRBJ2-7; 11 nucleotides line up with TRBD1. Germline V gene sequence: CDR1 KGHSH, CDR2 LQKENI. This CDR3 contains 17 residues. V lost 1 base, J lost 4 bases, and 9 bases stayed unmatched. For the CDR3, the DNA is TGTGCCAGCTCACCACTCCAATTCGGGACAGGGGGGTACGAGCAGTACTTC. It is translated as CASSPLQFGTGGYEQYF. The whole variable domain, filled in from reference TRBV18 and TRBJ2-7, reads NAGVMQNPRHLVRRRGQEARLRCSPMKGHSHVYWYRQLPEEGLKFMVYLQKENIIDESGMPKERFSAEFPKEGPSILRIQQVVRGDSAAYFCASSPLQFGTGGYEQYFGPGTRLTVT.

This clonotype was recorded a few times. J is TRBJ1-4 and V is TRBV5-1; TRBD1 matches 8 bases. V was pared by 4 bases and J by 0 bases, with 5 bases of the junction left unmatched. Germline CDR1 is SGHRS and CDR2 is YFSETQ. The CDR3 contains 16 residues. The CDR3 loop is CASSVGQAATNEKLFF. CDR3 sequence (DNA): TGCGCCAGCAGCGTGGGACAGGCGGCAACTAATGAAAAACTGTTTTTT. Full variable domain (outside the CDR3, taken from reference TRBV5-1 and TRBJ1-4): KAGVTQTPRYLIKTRGQQVTLSCSPISGHRSVSWYQQTPGQGLQFLFEYFSETQRNKGNFPGRFSGRQFSNSRSEMNVSTLELGDSALYLCASSVGQAATNEKLFFGSGTQLSVL.

The genes are TRBV7-9 and TRBJ2-7, with D possibly being TRBD1 (6 bases). The CDR3 spans 13 residues. From germline, CDR1 is SEHNR and CDR2 FQNEAQ (reference sequence). V dropped 4 bases and J dropped 6 bases, with 13 bases sitting between them. Here the CDR3 reads CASSSADRAEQYF. The CDR3 DNA reads TGTGCCAGCAGCTCCGCGGACAGAGCCGAGCAGTACTTC.

This clonotype was counted many times. The chain combines TRBV10-3 with TRBJ1-5; the match to TRBD1 covers 8 bases. CDR1 and CDR2 from the germline V gene are ENHRY and SYGVKD. The J segment lost 1 base and the V segment lost 4 bases, leaving 0 bases of the junction unmatched. This CDR3 spans 14 amino acids. The DNA of the CDR3 is TGTGCCATCAGTGGACAGGGGAGCAATCAGCCCCAGCATTTT. Translation: CAISGQGSNQPQHF.

This chain connects TRBV24-1 to TRBJ1-5; D is undetermined. V was shortened by 6 bases and J by 5 bases, with 13 bases between the two germline ends. CDR3 length equals 14 residues. Germline V gene lookup returns CDR1 KGHDR and CDR2 SFDVKD. The CDR3 DNA reads as TGTGCCACCAGTTCAACCTCCCCGGATCAGCCCCAGCATTTT. This gives the protein CATSSTSPDQPQHF.

This chain joins TRBV2 and TRBJ2-4; D is perhaps TRBD1 (6 bases). V was cut by 10 bases and J by 4 bases, with 17 bases left in between. CDR1 is SNHLY, CDR2 FYNNEI, per germline. This CDR3 region has 14 residues. The CDR3 reads CATKGVTPKNIQYF. The CDR3, as DNA: TGTGCCACTAAGGGGGTAACTCCTAAAAACATTCAGTACTTC.

CDR3 nucleotides: TGTGCCAGCAGCCAGGCCTTGGGCGGGAGTCTTCCAGATACGCAGTATTTT. It specifies CASSQALGGSLPDTQYF. This chain uses TRBV14 with TRBJ2-3; 7 bases fit TRBD2. CDR3 length: 17 residues. Looked up from germline, CDR1 is SGHDN and CDR2 is FVKESK. V shed 3 bases and J 4 bases; nucleotides not matched to a gene: 13.

As to this clonotype: One base away lies a much larger clone, so this may be a sequencing read error. The chain employs TRBV10-2 and TRBJ2-1; TRBD1 agrees at 9 bases. The junction had 10 bases not matched to a gene; V was cut back by 6 bases and J by 10 bases. Looked up from germline, CDR1 is WSHSY and CDR2 is SAAADI. CDR3 length: 14 residues. The CDR3 sequence is CASSPGDREYEQFF. CDR3 DNA: TGCGCCAGCAGCCCTGGGGACAGGGAGTACGAGCAGTTCTTC.

This clonotype turned up a few times. The CDR3 loop reads CASSIRFRQPQHF. DNA for the CDR3: TGTGCCAGCAGTATCCGGTTCCGTCAGCCCCAGCATTTT. This chain links TRBV6-2 or TRBV6-3 with TRBJ1-5; D is undetermined. CDR1 MNHEY and CDR2 SVGEGT come from the germline V gene. V was cut by 5 bases and J by 6 bases, with 11 bases left in between. The CDR3 runs to 13 residues.

The J gene is TRBJ1-5, the V gene TRBV24-1; D is uncertain. The ends were cut back, 3 bases at V and 0 bases at J, with 8 bases in the middle. Germline V gives CDR1 KGHDR, CDR2 SFDVKD. The CDR3 runs 15 residues. CDR3 loop: CATSDAIGSNQPQHF. CDR3 DNA: TGTGCCACCAGTGATGCCATTGGTAGCAATCAGCCCCAGCATTTT.

J is TRBJ2-3 and V is TRBV20-1; 9 positions agree with TRBD2. Trimming cost V 6 bases and J 4 bases; bases outside gene matches: 11. Germline values: CDR1 DFQATT, CDR2 SNEGSKA (reference sequence). This CDR3 spans 15 amino acids. The CDR3 DNA is TGCAGTGCAAGAATAGCGGGAGTCCTCGCAGATACGCAGTATTTT. Translated, it gives CSARIAGVLADTQYF.

This clonotype was found a few times. The V call is TRBV7-2, the J call TRBJ2-1; 15 bases agree with TRBD2. The J segment lost 7 bases and the V segment lost 3 bases, leaving 10 bases of the junction unmatched. This CDR3 is built from 18 residues. Looked up from germline, CDR1 is SGHTA and CDR2 is FQGNSA. CDR3 sequence: CASSLRTSGRAGGNEQFF. The CDR3 DNA follows: TGTGCCAGCAGCTTGAGGACTAGCGGGAGGGCAGGTGGAAATGAGCAGTTCTTC.